The 15 T cell receptor beta chains listed next were all sequenced from one sample in a study of human T cells and chemical hapten exposure. Before extraction, the whole blood was not fractionated, and total RNA was taken from it. TCRdb processed the 5' RACE reads anew with MiXCR; each CDR3 protein has one entry. The data hold 65,000 to 90,000 distinct CDR3 sequences, with around 15% observed a single time. All receptors come from a female donor in good health.

In the case of this clonotype: An end of the junction differs from the germline gene, which may be a read error. The chain combines TRBV20-1 with TRBJ1-1, with D tentatively TRBD1 (6 bases). CDR3 length: 14 amino acids. Germline lookup yields CDR1 DFQATT and CDR2 SNEGSKA (reference sequence). Here the CDR3 DNA reads TGCAGTGCTTCCAGGGGAACCGTGGGCACTGAAACTTTCTTT. Its translation is CSASRGTVGTETFF.

In its sample, this clonotype was seen a few times. The chain couples TRBV5-5 to TRBJ2-4; D gene uncertain. The CDR3 spans 16 residues. V was clipped by 0 bases and J by 3 bases, with 13 bases between them. Germline assignment: CDR1 SGHKS and CDR2 YYEKEE (reference sequence). As DNA, the CDR3 is TGTGCCAGCAGCTTGGAACTTTTCGGCGGCAAAAACATTCAGTACTTC. The encoded protein is CASSLELFGGKNIQYF.

This clonotype has just a few counts. The chain employs TRBV5-1 and TRBJ2-5, with TRBD1 matching over 12 bases. The CDR3 consists of 15 residues. J was trimmed by 2 bases and V by 4 bases; bases with no gene match: 3. Looked up from germline, CDR1 is SGHRS and CDR2 is YFSETQ. The CDR3 reads CASSRGQGAQETQYF. For the CDR3, the DNA is TGCGCCAGCAGCCGGGGACAGGGGGCTCAAGAGACCCAGTACTTC. The full variable domain, completed using reference TRBV5-1 and TRBJ2-5, is KAGVTQTPRYLIKTRGQQVTLSCSPISGHRSVSWYQQTPGQGLQFLFEYFSETQRNKGNFPGRFSGRQFSNSRSEMNVSTLELGDSALYLCASSRGQGAQETQYFGPGTRLLVL.

This chain joins TRBV30 and TRBJ1-2; a possible D gene is TRBD1 (5 bases). The CDR3 extends over 14 amino acids. Germline V lookup: CDR1 GTSNPN, CDR2 SVGIG (reference sequence). Here the CDR3 reads CATLWVGGSGGYTF. The CDR3 DNA sequence: TGTGCGACCCTCTGGGTTGGGGGATCAGGTGGCTACACCTTC.

This sequence joins TRBV2 and TRBJ1-1, with D perhaps TRBD1 (5 bases). V dropped 1 base and J dropped 3 bases, with 12 bases sitting between them. Germline V gene lookup returns CDR1 SNHLY and CDR2 FYNNEI. The CDR3 is 15 residues long. The CDR3 loop reads CASSEGGRGDTEAFF. DNA for the CDR3: TGTGCCAGCAGTGAAGGAGGGCGAGGGGACACTGAAGCTTTCTTT.

The chain joins TRBV10-3 to TRBJ2-7, with a possible D match to TRBD2 (5 bases). V shed 0 bases and J shed 3 bases, with 9 bases lying between them. Germline loops: CDR1 ENHRY, CDR2 SYGVKD. This CDR3 has 14 residues. CDR3 sequence reads: CAISESSGGYEQYF. The CDR3 nucleotides read TGTGCCATCAGTGAGTCGAGCGGTGGCTACGAGCAGTACTTC.

This clonotype came up many times. The V gene is TRBV29-1, the J gene TRBJ2-7, with D perhaps matching TRBD2 (6 bases). V lost 5 bases and J lost 3, with 17 bases in between. The germline CDR1 and CDR2 sequences are SQVTM and ANQGSEA. CDR3 length: 14 amino acids. The CDR3 nucleotides are TGCAGCGTTTCGCCAGGAGGGGCACGCTACGAGCAGTACTTC. It is translated as CSVSPGGARYEQYF.

The chain is built from TRBV5-6 and TRBJ1-1, with D hard to call. The CDR3 is 15 amino acids. V was pared by 4 bases and J by 0 bases, with 13 bases between. The germline V gene encodes CDR1 SGHDT and CDR2 YYEEEE. The DNA for the CDR3 is TGTGCCAGCAGCCGGGCTCTCGGCGTGAACACTGAAGCTTTCTTT. It translates to CASSRALGVNTEAFF.

The chain joins TRBV7-6 to TRBJ2-2; tentatively, D is TRBD2 (6 bases). The CDR3 totals 14 residues. Germline CDR1 and CDR2: SGHVS and FNYEAQ. V was cut by 5 bases and J by 5 bases, with 12 bases left in between. CDR3 in amino acids: CASSASAQTGELFF. The CDR3 DNA is TGTGCCAGCAGCGCTAGCGCTCAGACCGGGGAGCTGTTTTTT.

J is TRBJ2-3 and V is TRBV12-3 or TRBV12-4; D might be TRBD1 or TRBD2, each matching 5 bases. With 1 base removed from V and 1 base from J, the gap between germline ends came to 9 bases. This CDR3 region has 15 residues. The CDR3 reads CASSLGGRRTDTQYF. Written as DNA, the CDR3 is TGTGCCAGCAGTTTAGGGGGACGACGCACAGATACGCAGTATTTT.

In its sample, this clonotype was seen many times. The chain couples TRBV6-2 or TRBV6-3 to TRBJ2-3; 12 bases align to TRBD2. Germline CDR1 MNHEY, CDR2 SVGEGT. The CDR3 is 15 amino acids. Unmatched junction bases numbered 2, after V lost 4 bases and J lost 3 bases. CDR3 in amino acids: CASSSSGGATDTQYF. In nucleotides, the CDR3 is TGTGCCAGCAGTTCTAGCGGGGGGGCGACAGATACGCAGTATTTT.

J is TRBJ2-3 and V is TRBV29-1; TRBD1 aligns across 8 bases. V was pared by 2 bases and J by 0 bases, with 7 bases of the junction left unmatched. Germline lookup yields CDR1 SQVTM and CDR2 ANQGSEA. This CDR3 comprises 16 residues. CDR3 residues: CSVERAGGASTDTQYF. The CDR3 nucleotides are TGCAGCGTTGAAAGGGCAGGGGGCGCGAGCACAGATACGCAGTATTTT.

The genes are TRBV19 and TRBJ2-1; 8 nucleotides align to TRBD2. CDR1 is LNHDA, CDR2 SQIVND, per germline (reference sequence). The CDR3 has 15 residues. The V gene end was trimmed by 6 bases and the J gene end by 1 base; junction bases not matched to a gene: 5. Written as DNA, the CDR3 is TGTGCCAGTAGCCGGGAGGGCCGGTCCTACAATGAGCAGTTCTTC. This sequence encodes CASSREGRSYNEQFF.

This chain connects TRBV29-1 to TRBJ1-2; D is unresolved. Trimming left V 4 bases short and J 0 bases short, with 9 bases between. The CDR3 is made up of 13 amino acids. In germline, CDR1 is SQVTM, CDR2 ANQGSEA. This CDR3 is CSVADQANYGYTF. CDR3 DNA sequence: TGCAGCGTTGCAGACCAGGCTAACTATGGCTACACCTTC.

This clonotype was seen only a few times. The CDR3 here is CASSSRSVGGELFF. The DNA for the CDR3 is TGTGCCAGCAGCTCCAGAAGTGTAGGCGGGGAGCTGTTTTTT. This sequence joins TRBV9 and TRBJ2-2; D is unresolved. The CDR3 totals 14 residues. Germline loops: CDR1 SGDLS, CDR2 YYNGEE. V was shortened by 4 bases and J by 7 bases, with 14 bases between the two germline ends.